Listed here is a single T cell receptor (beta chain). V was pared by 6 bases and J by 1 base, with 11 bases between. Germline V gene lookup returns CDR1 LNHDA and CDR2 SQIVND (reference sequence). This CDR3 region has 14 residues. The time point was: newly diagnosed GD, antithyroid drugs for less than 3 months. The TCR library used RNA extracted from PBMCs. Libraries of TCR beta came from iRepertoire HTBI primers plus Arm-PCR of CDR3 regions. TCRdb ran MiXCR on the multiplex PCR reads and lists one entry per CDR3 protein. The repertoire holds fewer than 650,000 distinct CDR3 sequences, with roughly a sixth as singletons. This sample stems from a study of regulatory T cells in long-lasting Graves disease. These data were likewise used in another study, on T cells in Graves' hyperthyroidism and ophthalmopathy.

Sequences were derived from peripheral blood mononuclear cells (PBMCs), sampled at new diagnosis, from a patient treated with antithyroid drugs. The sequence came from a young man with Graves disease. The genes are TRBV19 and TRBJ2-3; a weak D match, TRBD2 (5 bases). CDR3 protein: CASSWTARTDTQYF. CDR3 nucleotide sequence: TGTGCCAGTAGCTGGACTGCTCGCACAGATACGCAGTATTTT.